Listed below are T cell receptor beta chains from one sample, sequenced in a study of T-cell memory formation after mild COVID-19. TCRdb re-derived calls from the 5' RACE reads in MiXCR, one entry per CDR3 protein. The sample lists some 350,000 distinct CDR3 sequences, approximately 15% occurring once. What was sequenced was PBMCs or a T cell subset sorted from them (not recorded which). The source of these receptors is a young man who had mild COVID-19 (a few samples of this study predate the infection). Cell type and time point are not known. Both conserved end residues are part of each CDR3. The D gene is left open where the match is weak. A clone size is listed for some rows: how often the clone was seen (once, few, many), or a class if it is expanded.

j_call: TRBJ2-1; d_call: TRBD2; v_call: TRBV5-4; clone_size: -; cdr3_aa: CASSWSSGEQFF; cdr3_nt: TGTGCCAGCAGCTGGTCTAGCGGTGAGCAGTTCTTC
j_call: TRBJ1-3; d_call: TRBD1; v_call: TRBV12-3/TRBV12-4; clone_size: -; cdr3_aa: CASRRDSSGNTIYF; cdr3_nt: TGTGCCAGCAGAAGGGACAGCTCTGGAAACACCATATATTTT
j_call: TRBJ1-2; d_call: -; v_call: TRBV7-9; clone_size: -; cdr3_aa: CASSSVAYGYTF; cdr3_nt: TGTGCCAGCAGTTCAGTGGCCTATGGCTACACCTTC
j_call: TRBJ2-6; d_call: -; v_call: TRBV2; clone_size: few; cdr3_aa: CASTPNSGANVLTF; cdr3_nt: TGTGCCAGCACCCCAAATTCTGGGGCCAACGTCCTGACTTTC
j_call: TRBJ1-5; d_call: -; v_call: TRBV28; clone_size: -; cdr3_aa: CASTLGGARQPQHF; cdr3_nt: TGTGCCAGCACTTTAGGGGGGGCGCGGCAGCCCCAGCATTTT
j_call: TRBJ2-7; d_call: TRBD2; v_call: TRBV6-6; clone_size: -; cdr3_aa: CASSDASGGAYEQYF; cdr3_nt: TGTGCCAGCAGTGACGCTAGCGGGGGGGCTTACGAGCAGTACTTC
j_call: TRBJ2-5; d_call: TRBD2; v_call: TRBV20-1; clone_size: -; cdr3_aa: CSARGTSKETQYF; cdr3_nt: TGCAGTGCCCGAGGGACTAGTAAAGAGACCCAGTACTTC
j_call: TRBJ1-2; d_call: -; v_call: TRBV5-1; clone_size: few; cdr3_aa: CASSPDTANYGYTF; cdr3_nt: TGCGCCAGCAGCCCCGACACGGCGAACTATGGCTACACCTTC
j_call: TRBJ1-1; d_call: TRBD1; v_call: TRBV7-9; clone_size: -; cdr3_aa: CASSLLTGGNTEAFF; cdr3_nt: TGTGCCAGCAGCTTATTAACAGGGGGGAACACTGAAGCTTTCTTT
j_call: TRBJ2-3; d_call: TRBD1; v_call: TRBV5-1; clone_size: -; cdr3_aa: CASSQTGGGIVDTQYF; cdr3_nt: TGCGCCAGCAGCCAAACAGGGGGTGGGATCGTCGATACGCAGTATTTT
j_call: TRBJ2-3; d_call: TRBD1; v_call: TRBV4-3; clone_size: few; cdr3_aa: CASSQDQTGDTQYF; cdr3_nt: TGCGCCAGCAGCCAAGATCAGACAGGGGATACGCAGTATTTT
j_call: TRBJ2-1; d_call: -; v_call: TRBV4-1; clone_size: -; cdr3_aa: CASSQALGEYNEQFF; cdr3_nt: TGCGCCAGCAGCCAGGCCCTCGGGGAATACAATGAGCAGTTCTTC
j_call: TRBJ2-5; d_call: -; v_call: TRBV7-2; clone_size: -; cdr3_aa: CASSLGWAGQETQYF; cdr3_nt: TGTGCCAGCAGCTTAGGGTGGGCAGGGCAAGAGACCCAGTACTTC
j_call: TRBJ1-2; d_call: -; v_call: TRBV29-1; clone_size: -; cdr3_aa: CSVRMGVYGYTF; cdr3_nt: TGCAGCGTTAGGATGGGCGTATATGGCTACACCTTC
j_call: TRBJ2-5; d_call: -; v_call: TRBV20-1; clone_size: few; cdr3_aa: CSAFPSGGGKEETQYF; cdr3_nt: TGCAGTGCCTTCCCATCGGGCGGAGGGAAGGAAGAGACCCAGTACTTC
j_call: TRBJ2-4; d_call: TRBD2; v_call: TRBV4-2; clone_size: many; cdr3_aa: CASSQDLHSGGESIQYF; cdr3_nt: TGTGCCAGCAGCCAGGACCTACATAGCGGGGGAGAAAGCATTCAGTACTTC
j_call: TRBJ2-7; d_call: -; v_call: TRBV6-5; clone_size: -; cdr3_aa: CASSYGLSAYEQYF; cdr3_nt: TGTGCCAGCAGTTACGGCTTATCCGCCTACGAGCAGTACTTC
j_call: TRBJ2-6; d_call: -; v_call: TRBV19; clone_size: few; cdr3_aa: CATNKASGANVLTF; cdr3_nt: TGTGCCACCAATAAAGCCTCTGGGGCCAACGTCCTGACTTTC
j_call: TRBJ2-7; d_call: TRBD2; v_call: TRBV20-1; clone_size: few; cdr3_aa: CSARATSGSYEQYF; cdr3_nt: TGCAGTGCGCGGGCTACTAGCGGGTCCTACGAGCAGTACTTC
j_call: TRBJ2-7; d_call: -; v_call: TRBV6-2/TRBV6-3; clone_size: -; cdr3_aa: CASSSLYTPYEQYF; cdr3_nt: TGTGCCAGCAGTTCCCTATACACCCCCTACGAGCAGTACTTC
j_call: TRBJ1-1; d_call: -; v_call: TRBV20-1; clone_size: few; cdr3_aa: CSAGGSGAEAFF; cdr3_nt: TGCAGTGCTGGGGGATCCGGGGCTGAAGCTTTCTTT
j_call: TRBJ2-6; d_call: TRBD2; v_call: TRBV4-3; clone_size: -; cdr3_aa: CASSQAHLGRGGSGANVLTF; cdr3_nt: TGCGCCAGCAGCCAAGCCCATCTTGGGCGGGGGGGCTCTGGGGCCAACGTCCTGACTTTC
j_call: TRBJ1-4; d_call: -; v_call: TRBV4-3; clone_size: -; cdr3_aa: CASSQDRVDREKLFF; cdr3_nt: TGCGCCAGCAGCCAAGACCGAGTTGATCGGGAAAAACTGTTTTTT
j_call: TRBJ2-3; d_call: -; v_call: TRBV5-1; clone_size: few; cdr3_aa: CASSLDTNTDTQYF; cdr3_nt: TGCGCCAGCAGCTTGGACACGAACACAGATACGCAGTATTTT
j_call: TRBJ1-4; d_call: -; v_call: TRBV29-1; clone_size: -; cdr3_aa: CSVEMVGSPSEKLFF; cdr3_nt: TGCAGCGTTGAGATGGTTGGCAGTCCATCTGAAAAACTGTTTTTT
j_call: TRBJ1-2; d_call: -; v_call: TRBV5-1; clone_size: -; cdr3_aa: CASSGLMTNYGYTF; cdr3_nt: TGCGCCAGCAGCGGCCTGATGACTAACTATGGCTACACCTTC
j_call: TRBJ1-1; d_call: TRBD1; v_call: TRBV12-3/TRBV12-4; clone_size: few; cdr3_aa: CASSSQGTAGTEAFF; cdr3_nt: TGTGCCAGCAGCTCACAGGGGACCGCCGGGACTGAAGCTTTCTTT
j_call: TRBJ2-1; d_call: -; v_call: TRBV7-2; clone_size: -; cdr3_aa: CASSFGTESIRQFF; cdr3_nt: TGTGCCAGCAGCTTTGGGACGGAGTCCATTAGACAGTTCTTC
j_call: TRBJ2-5; d_call: -; v_call: TRBV5-1; clone_size: many; cdr3_aa: CASSLVQGGYQETQYF; cdr3_nt: TGCGCCAGCAGCTTGGTACAGGGTGGTTATCAAGAGACCCAGTACTTC
j_call: TRBJ1-2; d_call: TRBD1; v_call: TRBV5-1; clone_size: -; cdr3_aa: CASSLGVADRTYTF; cdr3_nt: TGCGCCAGCAGCTTGGGGGTAGCGGACAGGACCTACACCTTC
j_call: TRBJ1-6; d_call: -; v_call: TRBV12-3/TRBV12-4; clone_size: few; cdr3_aa: CASSFSPIPLHF; cdr3_nt: TGTGCCAGCAGTTTCTCGCCAATACCCCTCCACTTT
j_call: TRBJ2-1; d_call: -; v_call: TRBV20-1; clone_size: few; cdr3_aa: CSATYLVKSYNEQFF; cdr3_nt: TGCAGTGCTACCTACCTAGTTAAGTCCTACAATGAGCAGTTCTTC
j_call: TRBJ2-7; d_call: TRBD1; v_call: TRBV5-1; clone_size: many; cdr3_aa: CASSVTGTVSYEQYF; cdr3_nt: TGCGCCAGCAGCGTTACCGGGACAGTTTCCTACGAGCAGTACTTC
j_call: TRBJ1-3; d_call: -; v_call: TRBV6-1; clone_size: few; cdr3_aa: CASNEGGLLDTIYF; cdr3_nt: TGTGCCAGCAATGAAGGAGGCCTGCTGGACACCATATATTTT
j_call: TRBJ2-5; d_call: -; v_call: TRBV12-3/TRBV12-4; clone_size: few; cdr3_aa: CASSPFGRQETQYF; cdr3_nt: TGTGCCAGCAGCCCCTTTGGCCGACAAGAGACCCAGTACTTC
j_call: TRBJ2-5; d_call: -; v_call: TRBV7-8; clone_size: -; cdr3_aa: CASSTRPVVTQYF; cdr3_nt: TGTGCCAGCAGCACCCGGCCGGTCGTGACCCAGTACTTC
j_call: TRBJ2-2; d_call: TRBD1; v_call: TRBV5-6; clone_size: few; cdr3_aa: CASSRIRGPYTGELFF; cdr3_nt: TGTGCCAGCAGCAGGATCAGGGGGCCCTACACCGGGGAGCTGTTTTTT
j_call: TRBJ1-5; d_call: -; v_call: TRBV12-3/TRBV12-4; clone_size: few; cdr3_aa: CASSQTTFGNQPQHF; cdr3_nt: TGTGCCAGCAGCCAGACTACATTCGGCAATCAGCCCCAGCATTTT
j_call: TRBJ1-2; d_call: -; v_call: TRBV19; clone_size: -; cdr3_aa: CASTVVAGEIDYGYTF; cdr3_nt: TGTGCCAGTACCGTTGTCGCGGGGGAGATTGACTATGGCTACACCTTC
j_call: TRBJ2-1; d_call: -; v_call: TRBV2; clone_size: -; cdr3_aa: CASRMRGVAPNEQFF; cdr3_nt: TGTGCCAGCCGGATGAGGGGGGTCGCACCCAATGAGCAGTTCTTC
j_call: TRBJ1-1; d_call: TRBD1; v_call: TRBV29-1; clone_size: -; cdr3_aa: CSFTGDAEAFF; cdr3_nt: TGCAGCTTTACAGGGGACGCTGAAGCTTTCTTT
j_call: TRBJ2-5; d_call: -; v_call: TRBV9; clone_size: few; cdr3_aa: CASSVTSQETQYF; cdr3_nt: TGTGCCAGCAGCGTGACTAGTCAAGAGACCCAGTACTTC
j_call: TRBJ2-1; d_call: TRBD2; v_call: TRBV7-6; clone_size: -; cdr3_aa: CASSLAQGGRNEQFF; cdr3_nt: TGTGCCAGCAGCCTAGCGCAGGGCGGGAGGAATGAGCAGTTCTTC
j_call: TRBJ1-1; d_call: -; v_call: TRBV10-3; clone_size: few; cdr3_aa: CAISDLSGGDAEAFF; cdr3_nt: TGTGCCATCAGTGATTTATCGGGGGGGGACGCTGAAGCTTTCTTT
j_call: TRBJ1-2; d_call: TRBD1; v_call: TRBV20-1; clone_size: few; cdr3_aa: CSAAVSGTDNYGYTF; cdr3_nt: TGCAGTGCGGCTGTCTCCGGGACAGATAACTATGGCTACACCTTC
j_call: TRBJ1-1; d_call: -; v_call: TRBV4-3; clone_size: few; cdr3_aa: CASSQDRILSSEAFF; cdr3_nt: TGCGCCAGCAGCCAAGATAGAATACTATCGTCTGAAGCTTTCTTT
j_call: TRBJ2-4; d_call: -; v_call: TRBV7-2; clone_size: many; cdr3_aa: CASSLARSRAKNIQYF; cdr3_nt: TGTGCCAGCAGCTTAGCGAGGAGCCGAGCCAAAAACATTCAGTACTTC